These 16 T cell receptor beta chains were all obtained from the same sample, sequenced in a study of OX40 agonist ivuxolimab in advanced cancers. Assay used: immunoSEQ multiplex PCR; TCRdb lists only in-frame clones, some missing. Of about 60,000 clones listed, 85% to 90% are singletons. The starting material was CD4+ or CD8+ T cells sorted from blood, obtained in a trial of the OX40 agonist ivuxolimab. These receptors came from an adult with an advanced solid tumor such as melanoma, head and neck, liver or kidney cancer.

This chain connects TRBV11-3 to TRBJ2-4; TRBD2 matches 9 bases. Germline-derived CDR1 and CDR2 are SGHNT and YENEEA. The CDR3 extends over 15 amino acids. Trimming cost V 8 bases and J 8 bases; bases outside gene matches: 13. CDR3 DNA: TGTGCCAGCGGTTTAGCGGGGGCGGCTTCGGACATTCAGTACTTC. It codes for CASGLAGAASDIQYF. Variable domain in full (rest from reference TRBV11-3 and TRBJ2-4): EAGVVQSPRYKIIEKKQPVAFWCNPISGHNTLYWYLQNLGQGPELLIRYENEEAVDDSQLPKDRFSAERLKGVDSTLKIQPAELGDSAVYLCASGLAGAASDIQYFGAGTRLSVL.

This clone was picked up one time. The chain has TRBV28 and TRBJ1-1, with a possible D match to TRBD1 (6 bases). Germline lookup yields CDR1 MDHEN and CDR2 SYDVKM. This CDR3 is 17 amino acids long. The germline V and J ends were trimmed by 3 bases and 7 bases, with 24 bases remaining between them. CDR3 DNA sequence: TGTGCCAGCAGTTTGCCCAACCCCCGGGACAAACGCGGTGAAGCTTTCTTT. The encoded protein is CASSLPNPRDKRGEAFF.

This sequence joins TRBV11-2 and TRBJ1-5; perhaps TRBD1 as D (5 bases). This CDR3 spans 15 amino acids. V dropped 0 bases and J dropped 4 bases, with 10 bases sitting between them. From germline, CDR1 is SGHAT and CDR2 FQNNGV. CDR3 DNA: TGTGCCAGCAGCTTAGAGGCAGGGCCGAATCAGCCCCAGCATTTT. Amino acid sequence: CASSLEAGPNQPQHF.

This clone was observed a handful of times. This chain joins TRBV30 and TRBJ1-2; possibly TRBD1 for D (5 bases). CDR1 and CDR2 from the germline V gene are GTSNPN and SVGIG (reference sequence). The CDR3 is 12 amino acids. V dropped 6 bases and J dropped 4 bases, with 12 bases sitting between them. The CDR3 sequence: CACLQVGYGYTF. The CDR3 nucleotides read TGTGCCTGCTTACAGGTCGGCTATGGCTACACCTTC.

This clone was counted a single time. The CDR3 DNA sequence: TGCAGCGTGACCAGAACGCCGGTGAACACTGAAGCTTTCTTT. It specifies CSVTRTPVNTEAFF. The chain has TRBV29-1 and TRBJ1-1; D uncertain. Germline values: CDR1 SQVTM, CDR2 ANQGSEA. This CDR3 spans 14 amino acids. Trimming took off 6 bases at V and 0 bases at J, with 14 bases between the two ends.

The CDR3 DNA reads as TGCGCCAGCAGCATCGGGGTCTCTGGGAATCAGCCCCAGCATTTT. Its protein product is CASSIGVSGNQPQHF. The chain is built from TRBV4-1 and TRBJ1-5, with no clear D. With 5 bases removed from V and 4 bases from J, the gap between germline ends came to 15 bases. The CDR3 contains 15 residues. Germline V lookup: CDR1 MGHRA, CDR2 YSYEKL.

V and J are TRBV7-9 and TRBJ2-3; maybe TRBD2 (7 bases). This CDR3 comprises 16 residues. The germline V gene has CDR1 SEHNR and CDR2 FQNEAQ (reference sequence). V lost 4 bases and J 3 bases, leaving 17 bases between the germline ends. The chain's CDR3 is CASSSLGGVGTDTQYF. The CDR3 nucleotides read TGTGCCAGCAGCTCTCTAGGGGGGGTAGGAACAGATACGCAGTATTTT.

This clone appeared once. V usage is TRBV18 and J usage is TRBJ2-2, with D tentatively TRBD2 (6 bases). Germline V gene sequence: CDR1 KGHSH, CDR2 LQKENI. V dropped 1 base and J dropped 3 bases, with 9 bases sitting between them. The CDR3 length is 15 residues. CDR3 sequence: CASSPLPGDTGELFF. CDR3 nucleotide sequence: TGTGCCAGCTCACCACTCCCGGGGGACACCGGGGAGCTGTTTTTT.

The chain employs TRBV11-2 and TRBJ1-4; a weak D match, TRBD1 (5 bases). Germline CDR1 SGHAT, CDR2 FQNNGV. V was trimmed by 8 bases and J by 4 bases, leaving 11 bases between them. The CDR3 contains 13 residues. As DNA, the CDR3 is TGTGCCAGCGACGGGGGGTTTAATGAAAAACTGTTTTTT. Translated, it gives CASDGGFNEKLFF.

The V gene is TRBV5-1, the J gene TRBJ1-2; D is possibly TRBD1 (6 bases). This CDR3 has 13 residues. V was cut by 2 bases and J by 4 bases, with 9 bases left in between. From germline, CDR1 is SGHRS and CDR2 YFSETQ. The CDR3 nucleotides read TGCGCCAGCAGCTTCGACAGGACCTATGGCTACACCTTC. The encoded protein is CASSFDRTYGYTF.

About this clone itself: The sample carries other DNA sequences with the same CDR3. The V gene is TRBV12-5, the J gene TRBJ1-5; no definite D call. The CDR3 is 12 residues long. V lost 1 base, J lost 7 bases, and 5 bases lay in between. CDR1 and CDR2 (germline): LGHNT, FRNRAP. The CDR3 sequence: CASGLGGQPQHF. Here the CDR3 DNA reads TGTGCTAGTGGTTTGGGAGGACAGCCCCAGCATTTT.

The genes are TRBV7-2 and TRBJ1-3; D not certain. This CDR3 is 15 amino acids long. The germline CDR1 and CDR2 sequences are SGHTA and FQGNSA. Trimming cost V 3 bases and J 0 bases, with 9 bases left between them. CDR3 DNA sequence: TGTGCCAGCAGCTTGGCAAACCCCTCTGGAAACACCATATATTTT. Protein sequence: CASSLANPSGNTIYF.

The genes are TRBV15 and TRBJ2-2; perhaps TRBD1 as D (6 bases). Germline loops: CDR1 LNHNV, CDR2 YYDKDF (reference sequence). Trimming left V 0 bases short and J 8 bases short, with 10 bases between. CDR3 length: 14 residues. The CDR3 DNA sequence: TGTGCCACCAGCAGAGATCAGGGGCCTGGGGAGCTGTTTTTT. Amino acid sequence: CATSRDQGPGELFF.

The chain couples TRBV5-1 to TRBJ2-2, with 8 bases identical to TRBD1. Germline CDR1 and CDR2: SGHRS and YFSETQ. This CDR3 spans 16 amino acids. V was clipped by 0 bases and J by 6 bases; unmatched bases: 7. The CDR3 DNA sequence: TGCGCCAGCAGCTTGGAGGTTACAGGGGGACCCGGGGAGCTGTTTTTT. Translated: CASSLEVTGGPGELFF.

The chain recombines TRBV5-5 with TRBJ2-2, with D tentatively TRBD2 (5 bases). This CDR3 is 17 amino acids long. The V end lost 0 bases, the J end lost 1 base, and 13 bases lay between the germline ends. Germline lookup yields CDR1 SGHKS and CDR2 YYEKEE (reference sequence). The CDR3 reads CASSLAAEGGNTGELFF. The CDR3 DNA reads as TGTGCCAGCAGCTTGGCAGCGGAAGGAGGGAACACCGGGGAGCTGTTTTTT.

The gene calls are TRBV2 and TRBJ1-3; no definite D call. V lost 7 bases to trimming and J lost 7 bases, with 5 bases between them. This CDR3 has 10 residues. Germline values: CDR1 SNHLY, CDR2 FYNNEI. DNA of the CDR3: TGTGCCAGCAACGGGAACACCATATATTTT. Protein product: CASNGNTIYF. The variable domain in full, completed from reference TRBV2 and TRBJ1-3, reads EPEVTQTPSHQVTQMGQEVILRCVPISNHLYFYWYRQILGQKVEFLVSFYNNEISEKSEIFDDQFSVERPDGSNFTLKIRSTKLEDSAMYFCASNGNTIYFGEGSWLTVV.